This T cell receptor (beta chain) was retrieved from a study of cytomegalovirus exposure and HLA in healthy donors. Study-wide context: There were roughly 120 million unique TCR beta sequences, drawn from about 179 million T cells, in an earlier analysis.

The study ran its PCR with 60 Vbeta and 13 Jbeta primers. Clones were read by immunoSEQ multiplex PCR, and TCRdb kept only the in-frame ones, dropping some. Among roughly 100,000 clones listed, about 69% were seen once. Among the donors, all were healthy bone marrow donors. Findings and limits, study-wide: When analyzed later, the rates of TCR association showed variation by HLA locus, with DRB1 the most and HLA-C the fewest.

V gave up 4 bases and J gave up 4 bases; unmatched junction bases: 5. The CDR3 extends over 16 amino acids. Germline-derived CDR1 and CDR2 are MNHEY and SVGAGI. This clone has just a few counts. Its specificity is unknown. The TCR comes from a man aged 35 to 55 in good health and CMV-seronegative. The specimen sequenced was PBMCs. The chain is built from TRBV6-5 and TRBJ2-2; 11 bases align to TRBD2. CDR3 bases: TGTGCCAGCAGTTCGACCACTAGCGGGGGCACCGGGGAGCTGTTTTTT. It yields the protein CASSSTTSGGTGELFF.